The following is a TCR beta chain sequence with its context. Its target antigen remains unknown. The junction departs from the called germline gene at one end, perhaps through a read error. Ophthalmopathy patients had moderately to severely active disease, Clinical Activity Score of at least 3, NOSPECS grade of at least 4, and duration under 3 months. Any patient with an uncontrolled infection, another autoimmune disease, pregnancy or lactation was excluded. Diagnoses relied on clinical symptoms, serum thyroxine and TRAb, thyroid ultrasound and orbital computed tomography. Ficoll-Paque density gradient centrifugation was used to isolate PBMCs from 8.5 to 10 ml of fresh peripheral blood. Total RNA was extracted using Trizol reagent, and RNA quality was assessed on an Agilent 2100 Bioanalyzer. The TCR beta CDR3 regions were amplified from the RNA transcripts. A first-round RT-PCR of the TCR CDR3 used the HTBI primer set with the Qiagen OneStep RT-PCR kit. The libraries were constructed in a second round of multiplex PCR and then size-selected and purified. Sequencing of the libraries was done on an Illumina HiSeq2000 using paired-end 100 bp reads. Under the source paper's analysis protocol: Raw data were processed with SOAPnuke, discarding reads with adapters, uncalled bases, mean Phred below 15, or no exact constant-primer or identifier match. High-quality paired reads were merged using COPE v1.2.5, and each unique nucleotide sequence was defined as a clonotype. MiTCR v1.1 was used to align clonotypes to the IMGT TRBV, TRBD and TRBJ reference segments. The analysis included only V-J combinations with a frequency above 0.0001, which together covered approximately 99% of the repertoires. The TCS score was defined as the ratio of F50 (clonal expansion) to E x V (chaos), calculated using BLOSUM62-based TCRdist between CDR3 peptides within each V-J. Welch's t-statistics and random forest reduced around 510 V-J features to 10 to 15, which were used in a naive Bayes classifier (R e1071). Starting from the raw public reads, TCRdb applied fastp trimming at Q25, assembled clones with MiXCR and retained in-frame beta chains. CDR3 protein sequences are deduplicated, and each keeps its most common genes and DNA. TCRdb, not the original authors, processed these V and J calls. The sample table contains about 300,000 distinct CDR3 sequences; only one count was recorded for around 20% of them. Together, the top ten hold approximately 35% of the sample.

The entry originates in a study of T cells in Graves' hyperthyroidism and ophthalmopathy (dated by TCRdb to between 2018 and 2020). Some background on the complete study: Peripheral blood was sampled at the time of initial diagnosis, prior to any treatment. The paper describes TCR Vbeta CDR3 sequencing of 135 peripheral blood samples, made up of about 40 ophthalmopathy patients, approximately 76 hyperthyroidism patients and around 17 progressor patients. To identify TCR V-J signatures that set the groups apart, the researchers used a discovery cohort of about a hundred patients, made up of under 45 with Graves' ophthalmopathy and about 55 with stable Graves' hyperthyroidism. For training and testing, the 80 to 100 patients in the discovery cohort were randomly divided in a 7:3 ratio. In addition, the study compared T-cell repertoires in thyroid tissue and in blood from about 6 Graves' hyperthyroidism patients. After sampling, hyperthyroidism patients received methimazole starting at 30 mg daily, and ophthalmopathy patients received high-dose intravenous methylprednisolone. Prospective prediction of ophthalmopathy was tested in an independent validation cohort consisting of 18 hyperthyroidism patients and 15 to 17 patients who later progressed to ophthalmopathy.

The CDR3, cysteine through phenylalanine, is 13 amino acids long. Only CDR3 DNA remains: 39 bases, in frame from the first base. Per the germline V gene (reference sequence), DFQATT is the CDR1 and SNEGSKA is the CDR2. General study outcomes and caveats: Sample size was not statistically predetermined, and blinding of investigators to group allocation was not performed. Ophthalmopathy was separated from stable hyperthyroidism by a 13 V-J signature model, with about 86% sensitivity and approximately 84% specificity obtained in cross-validation and 80%/75% obtained in testing. Most expanded thyroid clonotypes (frequency above 0.001) were also found in blood, which suggests that blood repertoires may mirror thyroid immune responses. In validation, progression to ophthalmopathy was predicted by the model with about 70% sensitivity and under 85% specificity, a median of approximately 7.1 months before onset.

The rearranged segments are TRBV20-1 and TRBJ2-1, with TRBD2 matching 7 junction bases. Input material: blood. The receptor's source is a man in his forties or fifties with Graves' ophthalmopathy. The nucleotide sequence is given as TGCAGTGCTGTGGGACTATCGTACAATAAGCAGTTCTTC. This codes for CSAVGLSYNKQFF.